This paragraph reports one T cell receptor beta chain. What it recognizes is unknown. Researchers ran the PCR with 60 Vbeta and 13 Jbeta primers. Profiling relied on immunoSEQ multiplex PCR, and the TCRdb table lists in-frame clones only, not all of them. The data hold 55,000 to 70,000 clones, with about 63% observed a single time. Germline CDR1 is MGHRA and CDR2 is YSYEKL. V lost 1 base to trimming and J lost 4 bases; unmatched junction nucleotides: 6. CDR3 length equals 15 residues. The sample originates from a study of cytomegalovirus exposure and HLA in healthy donors. Whole-study findings and limits: Three CMV-associated chains were confirmed in vitro to be specific for CMV antigens.

Sequencing input: PBMCs. The sequence was obtained from a man aged 35 to 55 in good health and CMV-seropositive. The genes are TRBV4-1 and TRBJ1-2; 7 positions agree with TRBD1. CDR3 nucleotide sequence: TGCGCCAGCAGCCAAGTGGCAGGGGGTAGCTATGGCTACACCTTC. Its translation: CASSQVAGGSYGYTF.